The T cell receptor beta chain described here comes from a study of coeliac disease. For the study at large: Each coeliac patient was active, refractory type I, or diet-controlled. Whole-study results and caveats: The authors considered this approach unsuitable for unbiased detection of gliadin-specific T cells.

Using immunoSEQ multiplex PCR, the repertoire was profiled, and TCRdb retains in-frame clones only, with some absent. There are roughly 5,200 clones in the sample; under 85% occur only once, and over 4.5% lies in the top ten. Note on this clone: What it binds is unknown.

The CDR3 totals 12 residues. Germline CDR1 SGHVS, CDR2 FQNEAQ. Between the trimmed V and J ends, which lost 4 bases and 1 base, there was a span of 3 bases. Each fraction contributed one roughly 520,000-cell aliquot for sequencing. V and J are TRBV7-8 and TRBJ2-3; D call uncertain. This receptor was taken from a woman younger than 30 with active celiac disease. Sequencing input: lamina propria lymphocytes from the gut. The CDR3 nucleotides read TGTGCCAGCAGCTCGGGCACAGATACGCAGTATTTT. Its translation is CASSSGTDTQYF.